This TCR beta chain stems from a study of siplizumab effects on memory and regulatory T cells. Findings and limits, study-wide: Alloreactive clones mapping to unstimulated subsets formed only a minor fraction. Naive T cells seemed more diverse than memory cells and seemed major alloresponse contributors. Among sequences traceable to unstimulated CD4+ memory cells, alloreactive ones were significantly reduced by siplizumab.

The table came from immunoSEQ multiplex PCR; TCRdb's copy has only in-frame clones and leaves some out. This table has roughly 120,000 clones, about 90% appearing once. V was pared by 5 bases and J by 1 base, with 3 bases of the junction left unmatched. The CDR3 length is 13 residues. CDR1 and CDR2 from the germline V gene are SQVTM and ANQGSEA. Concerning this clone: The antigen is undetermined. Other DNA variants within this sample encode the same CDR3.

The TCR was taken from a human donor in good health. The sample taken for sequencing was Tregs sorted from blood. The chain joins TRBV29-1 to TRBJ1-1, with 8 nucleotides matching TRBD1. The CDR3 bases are TGCAGCGTTAGAGACAGGGGGAACACTGAAGCTTTCTTT. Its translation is CSVRDRGNTEAFF.